This T cell receptor beta chain was recovered during a study of blood T cell repertoires in COVID-19. Clones were sequenced by immunoSEQ multiplex PCR, and TCRdb holds only the in-frame ones, with some missing. The sample lists around 150,000 clones; over 70% were seen once. This clone was counted a few times. V dropped 3 bases and J dropped 3 bases, with 17 bases sitting between them. The CDR3 contains 16 residues. The germline V gene has CDR1 KGHSH and CDR2 LQKENI. The chain links TRBV18 to TRBJ1-2; D remains ambiguous. Sequences were obtained from peripheral blood. This clonotype was obtained from a man between 50 and 59 years old with active or convalescent COVID-19. CDR3 amino acids: CASSPIRGDGDYGYTF. As DNA, the CDR3 is TGTGCCAGCTCACCTATTCGGGGAGACGGCGACTATGGCTACACCTTC.